This TCR beta chain was found in a study of Graves' ophthalmopathy and Graves' hyperthyroidism (dated by TCRdb to between 2017 and 2018). Regarding the complete study: Peripheral blood was collected at initial diagnosis, prior to any treatment. The study used TCR beta repertoire signatures to distinguish Graves' ophthalmopathy from Graves' hyperthyroidism and to predict progression to ophthalmopathy. In total, 135 blood samples were TCR-sequenced: fewer than 50 ophthalmopathy, roughly 77 hyperthyroidism and about 17 hyperthyroidism-to-ophthalmopathy patients. To explore V-J signatures distinguishing ophthalmopathy from hyperthyroidism, a discovery set of about a hundred patients (roughly 44 ophthalmopathy, 57 stable hyperthyroidism) was enrolled. For independent validation, a separate cohort was made up of 18 hyperthyroidism patients plus 17 patients who later progressed from hyperthyroidism to ophthalmopathy. In about six hyperthyroidism patients, the T-cell repertoires found in thyroid tissue were compared with those found in blood. Once sampling was done, hyperthyroidism patients were given methimazole at a starting dose of 30 mg daily, while ophthalmopathy patients were given high-dose intravenous methylprednisolone. General findings and caveats noted by the study authors: Most expanded thyroid clonotypes with frequency above 0.001 were also detected in blood, suggesting blood repertoires may reflect the thyroid immune response. No statistical method was used to predetermine the sample size, and group allocation was not hidden from the investigators. The 13-signature model separated ophthalmopathy from stable hyperthyroidism with approximately 88% sensitivity and 81.08% specificity in cross-validation, and 80%/75% in the test set. In validation, the model predicted ophthalmopathy progression with 55% to 71% sensitivity and roughly 72% specificity; roughly 11 predicted patients were CT-confirmed with GO in a median of around 6.5 months.

From its cysteine to its phenylalanine, the CDR3 spans 13 amino acids. Kept here is only the CDR3 DNA, which spans 39 bases and is read in frame from base 1. Sequences SEHNR (CDR1) and FQNEAQ (CDR2) are obtained from the germline V gene (reference sequence). Trimming costs V 1 base and J 3 bases, and their ends lie 7 bases apart. TCR beta CDR3 regions were amplified from RNA transcripts for repertoire sequencing. A first-round RT-PCR used HTBI primers with the Qiagen OneStep RT-PCR kit, followed by a second-round multiplex PCR, size selection and purification. Libraries were sequenced on an Illumina HiSeq2000 using paired-end 100 bp reads. As for the original processing: SOAPnuke was used to process the reads, throwing out any read that had adapters, had uncalled bases, had a mean Phred below 15, or lacked an exact constant-primer or identifier match. COPE v1.2.5 was used to merge high-quality paired reads. Each unique nucleotide sequence was treated as a clonotype, and MiTCR v1.1 was used to align the clonotypes to the IMGT TRB V, D and J references. The analysis was limited to V-J combinations with a frequency above 0.0001, which together covered just over 98% of the repertoires. A TCR clonal expansion and chaos score per V-J combination was defined as the ratio of F50 clonal expansion to chaos observed in the TCRdist matrix. Welch's t-statistics and random forest were used to reduce features to approximately 13 V-J combinations, which were fed into a naive Bayes classifier. The Morisita-Horn index was used to measure how similar the thyroid and blood repertoires were. The public reads were reprocessed in TCRdb via fastp at Q25 and MiXCR, keeping in-frame beta chains. Rows merge per CDR3 protein into single entries with the most common DNA and genes. These V and J calls rely on TCRdb rather than the paper's analysis. Recorded for this sample are about 740,000 distinct CDR3 sequences; 35% to 50% of them occurred a single time. Of the sample, 35% to 55% falls within the top ten clones.

Patients with ophthalmopathy had moderately to severely active disease, with a Clinical Activity Score of 3 or more, a NOSPECS grade of 4 or more, and a disease duration of less than 3 months. Patients with other autoimmune diseases, uncontrolled infections, pregnancy or lactation were excluded. Diagnosis relied on clinical symptoms, serum thyroxine, TRAb, thyroid ultrasound and orbital computed tomography. Ficoll-Paque density gradient centrifugation was used to isolate PBMCs from about 10 ml of fresh peripheral blood. Trizol reagent was used to extract the total RNA, and its quality was then checked on an Agilent 2100 Bioanalyzer. Worth noting for this clonotype: Its target antigen remains unknown. No much larger clonotype is one base removed from it; base qualities were not supplied.

The receptor's source is an adult man with Graves' ophthalmopathy. Source material: peripheral blood. The V and J segments used are TRBV7-9 and TRBJ2-7; no D gene call is confident. The DNA is TGTGCCAGCAGCTTAGACTGGGTCTACGAGCAGTACTTC. Translated, this gives CASSLDWVYEQYF.